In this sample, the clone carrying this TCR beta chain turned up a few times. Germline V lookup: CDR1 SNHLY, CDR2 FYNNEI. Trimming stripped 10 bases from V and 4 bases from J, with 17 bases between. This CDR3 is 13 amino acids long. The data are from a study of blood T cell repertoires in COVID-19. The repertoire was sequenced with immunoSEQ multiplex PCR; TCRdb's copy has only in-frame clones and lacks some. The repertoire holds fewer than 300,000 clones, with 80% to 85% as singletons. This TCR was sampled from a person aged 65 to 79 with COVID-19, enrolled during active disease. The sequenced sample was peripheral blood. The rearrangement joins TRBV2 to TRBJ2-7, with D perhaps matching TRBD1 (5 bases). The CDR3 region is CATARTSGYEQYF. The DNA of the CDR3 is TGTGCCACCGCACGGACATCCGGGTACGAGCAGTACTTC.